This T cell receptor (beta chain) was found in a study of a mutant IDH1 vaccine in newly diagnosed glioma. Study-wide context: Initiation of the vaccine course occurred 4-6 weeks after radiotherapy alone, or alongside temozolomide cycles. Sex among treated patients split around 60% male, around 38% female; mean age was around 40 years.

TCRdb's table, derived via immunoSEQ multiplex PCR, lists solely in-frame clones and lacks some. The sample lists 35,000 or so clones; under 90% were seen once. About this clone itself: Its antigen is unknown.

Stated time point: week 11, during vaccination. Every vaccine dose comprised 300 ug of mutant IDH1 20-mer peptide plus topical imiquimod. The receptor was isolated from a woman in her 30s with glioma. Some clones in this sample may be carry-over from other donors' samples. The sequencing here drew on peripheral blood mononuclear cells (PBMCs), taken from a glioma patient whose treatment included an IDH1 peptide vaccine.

The CDR3 nucleotides read TGTGCCAGCAGCTTAGAGGGGGTTTCCTACAATGAGCAGTTCTTC. This translates into CASSLEGVSYNEQFF. This chain uses TRBV7-6 with TRBJ2-1, with D tentatively TRBD1 (6 bases). The CDR3 runs to 15 residues. V was shortened by 1 base and J by 1 base, with 8 bases between the two germline ends. Per the germline V gene, CDR1 is SGHVS and CDR2 is FNYEAQ.